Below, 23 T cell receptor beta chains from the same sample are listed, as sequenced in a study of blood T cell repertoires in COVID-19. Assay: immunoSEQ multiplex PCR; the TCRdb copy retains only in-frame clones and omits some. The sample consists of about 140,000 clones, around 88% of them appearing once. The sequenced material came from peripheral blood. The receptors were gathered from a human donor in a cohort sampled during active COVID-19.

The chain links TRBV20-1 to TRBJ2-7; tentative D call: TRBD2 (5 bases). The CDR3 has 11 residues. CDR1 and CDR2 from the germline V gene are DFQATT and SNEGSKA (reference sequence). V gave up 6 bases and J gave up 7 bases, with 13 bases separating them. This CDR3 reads CSATTRREQYF. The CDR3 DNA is TGCAGTGCGACTACGCGGCGGGAGCAGTACTTC.

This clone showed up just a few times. In nucleotides, the CDR3 is TGTGCCTGGAGTGCTACCCCCAGCAATCAGCCCCAGCATTTT. Its translation: CAWSATPSNQPQHF. V gene TRBV30 combines with J gene TRBJ1-5; D gene ambiguous. The germline CDR1 and CDR2 sequences are GTSNPN and SVGIG (reference sequence). Trimming took 1 base from V and 1 from J, leaving 8 bases between them. There are 14 residues in the CDR3.

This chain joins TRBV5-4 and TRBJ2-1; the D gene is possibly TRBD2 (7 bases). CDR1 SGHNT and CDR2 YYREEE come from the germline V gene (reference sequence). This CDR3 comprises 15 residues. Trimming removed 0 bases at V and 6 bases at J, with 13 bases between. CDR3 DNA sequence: TGTGCCAGCAGCTTGGCCGGCGGGGGCTTCAATGAGCAGTTCTTC. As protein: CASSLAGGGFNEQFF.

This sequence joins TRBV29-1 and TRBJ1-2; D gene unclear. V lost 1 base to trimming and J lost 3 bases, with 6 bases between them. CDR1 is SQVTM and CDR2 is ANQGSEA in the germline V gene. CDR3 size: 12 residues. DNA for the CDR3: TGCAGCGTTGAAGCCGGGTACTATGGCTACACCTTC. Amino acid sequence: CSVEAGYYGYTF.

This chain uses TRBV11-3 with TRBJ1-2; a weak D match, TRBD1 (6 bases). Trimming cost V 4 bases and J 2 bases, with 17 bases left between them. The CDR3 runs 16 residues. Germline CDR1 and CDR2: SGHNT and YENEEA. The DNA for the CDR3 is TGTGCCAGCAGCTCAACGACAGGAAGCCCGAACTATGGCTACACCTTC. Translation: CASSSTTGSPNYGYTF.

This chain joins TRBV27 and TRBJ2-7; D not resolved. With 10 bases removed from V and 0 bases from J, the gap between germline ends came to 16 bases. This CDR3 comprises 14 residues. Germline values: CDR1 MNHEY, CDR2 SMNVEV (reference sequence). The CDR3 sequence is CATTSTYSSYEQYF. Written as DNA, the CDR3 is TGTGCCACCACATCAACGTATTCCTCCTACGAGCAGTACTTC.

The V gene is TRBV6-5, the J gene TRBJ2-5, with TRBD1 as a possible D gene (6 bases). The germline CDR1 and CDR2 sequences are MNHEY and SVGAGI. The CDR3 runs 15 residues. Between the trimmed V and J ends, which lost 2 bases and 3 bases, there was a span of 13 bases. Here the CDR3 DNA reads TGTGCCAGCAGTTACGCCGGGACATCAAAAGAGACCCAGTACTTC. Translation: CASSYAGTSKETQYF.

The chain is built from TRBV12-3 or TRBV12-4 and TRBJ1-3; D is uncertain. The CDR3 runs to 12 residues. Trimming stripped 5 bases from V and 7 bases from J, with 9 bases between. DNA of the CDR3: TGTGCCAGCAGTCCCGAACGGAACACCATATATTTT. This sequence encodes CASSPERNTIYF.

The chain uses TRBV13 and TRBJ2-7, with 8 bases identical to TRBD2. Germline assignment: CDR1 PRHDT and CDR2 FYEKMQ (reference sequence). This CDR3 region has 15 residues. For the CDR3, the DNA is TGTCCCCCCAGCTTAAACGCGGGGGGCGGGCGGGAGCAGTACTTC. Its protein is CPPSLNAGGGREQYF.

The CDR3 region has the DNA TGTGCCAGCAGCACCCATAGCGGGGCTTACAATGAGCAGTTCTTC. The encoded protein is CASSTHSGAYNEQFF. This chain links TRBV7-2 with TRBJ2-1; 8 bases map to TRBD2. This CDR3 has 15 amino acids. CDR1 SGHTA and CDR2 FQGNSA come from the germline V gene. J gave up 4 bases and V 5 bases, and 7 bases lay outside the gene matches.

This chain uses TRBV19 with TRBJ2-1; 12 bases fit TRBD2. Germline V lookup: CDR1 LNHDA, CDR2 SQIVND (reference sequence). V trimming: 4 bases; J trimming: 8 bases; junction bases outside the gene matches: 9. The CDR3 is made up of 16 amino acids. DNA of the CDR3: TGTGCCAGTAGTAATTATCGGACTAGCGGGAACGATGAGCAGTTCTTC. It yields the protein CASSNYRTSGNDEQFF.

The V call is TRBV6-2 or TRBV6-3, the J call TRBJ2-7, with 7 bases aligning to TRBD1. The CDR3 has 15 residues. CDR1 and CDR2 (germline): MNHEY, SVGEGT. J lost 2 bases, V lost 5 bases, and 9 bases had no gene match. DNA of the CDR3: TGTGCCAGCAGTAACGACTGGGACAGAACCTACGAGCAGTACTTC. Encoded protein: CASSNDWDRTYEQYF.

In DNA form, the CDR3 reads TGTGCCATCAGTGATCGAGTGGCGGACGAGCAGTACTTC. It encodes CAISDRVADEQYF. V and J are TRBV10-3 and TRBJ2-7, with D unclear. Trimming took off 3 bases at V and 5 bases at J, with 11 bases between the two ends. The germline CDR1 and CDR2 sequences are ENHRY and SYGVKD. The CDR3 loop spans 13 amino acids.

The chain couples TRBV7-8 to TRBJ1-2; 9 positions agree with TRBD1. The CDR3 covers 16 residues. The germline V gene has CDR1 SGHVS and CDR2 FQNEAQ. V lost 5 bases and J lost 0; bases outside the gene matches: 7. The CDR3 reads CASSKRDRAANYGYTF. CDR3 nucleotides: TGTGCCAGCAGCAAAAGGGACAGGGCAGCTAACTATGGCTACACCTTC.

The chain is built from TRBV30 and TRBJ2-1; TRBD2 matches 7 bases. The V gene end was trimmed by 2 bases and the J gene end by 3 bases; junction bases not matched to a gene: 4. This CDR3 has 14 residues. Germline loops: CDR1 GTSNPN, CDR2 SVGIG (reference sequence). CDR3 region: CAWSTERDYNEQFF. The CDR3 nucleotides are TGTGCCTGGAGTACGGAGCGGGACTACAATGAGCAGTTCTTC.

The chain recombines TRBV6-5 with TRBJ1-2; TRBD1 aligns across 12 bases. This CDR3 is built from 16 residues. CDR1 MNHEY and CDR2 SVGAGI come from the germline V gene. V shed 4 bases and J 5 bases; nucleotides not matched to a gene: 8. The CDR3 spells CASSSGTGGAGYGYTF. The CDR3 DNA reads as TGTGCCAGCAGTTCCGGGACAGGGGGCGCGGGATATGGCTACACCTTC.

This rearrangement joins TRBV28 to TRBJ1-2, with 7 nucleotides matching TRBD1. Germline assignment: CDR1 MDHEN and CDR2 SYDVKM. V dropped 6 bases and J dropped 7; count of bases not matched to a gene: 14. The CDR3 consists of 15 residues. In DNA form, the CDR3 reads TGTGCCAGCAGAGAGAAAGGGGGCGAAAGGGGTGGCTACACCTTC. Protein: CASREKGGERGGYTF.

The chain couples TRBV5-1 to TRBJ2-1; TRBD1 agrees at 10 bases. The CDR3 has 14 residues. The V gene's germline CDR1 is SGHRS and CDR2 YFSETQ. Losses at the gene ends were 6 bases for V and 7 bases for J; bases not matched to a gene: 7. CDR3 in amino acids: CASKSTGGKNEQFF. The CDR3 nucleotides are TGCGCCAGCAAGTCGACAGGGGGCAAAAATGAGCAGTTCTTC.

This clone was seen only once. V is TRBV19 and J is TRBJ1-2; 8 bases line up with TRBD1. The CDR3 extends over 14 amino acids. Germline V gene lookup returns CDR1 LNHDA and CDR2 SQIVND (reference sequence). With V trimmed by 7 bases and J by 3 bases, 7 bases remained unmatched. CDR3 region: CASKDRTGYYGYTF. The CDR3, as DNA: TGTGCCAGTAAGGACCGGACAGGGTACTATGGCTACACCTTC.

The CDR3 sequence is CASSSTLNAGRSPLHF. The CDR3 nucleotides read TGTGCCAGCAGTTCTACTTTGAATGCAGGGAGGTCACCCCTCCACTTT. The chain uses TRBV28 and TRBJ1-6; TRBD1 might be the D (5 bases). CDR1 is MDHEN, CDR2 SYDVKM, per germline. The CDR3 loop spans 16 amino acids. The V gene lost 4 bases and the J gene lost 10 bases, with 20 bases spanning the gap.

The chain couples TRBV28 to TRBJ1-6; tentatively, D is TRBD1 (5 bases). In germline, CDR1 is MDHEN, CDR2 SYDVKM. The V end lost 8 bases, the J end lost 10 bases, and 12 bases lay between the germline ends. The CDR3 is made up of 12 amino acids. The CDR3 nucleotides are TGTGCCAGCGGCCACAGGAACTCACCCCTCCACTTT. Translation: CASGHRNSPLHF. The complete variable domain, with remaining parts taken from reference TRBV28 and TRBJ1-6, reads DVKVTQSSRYLVKRTGEKVFLECVQDMDHENMFWYRQDPGLGLRLIYFSYDVKMKEKGDIPEGYSVSREKKERFSLILESASTNQTSMYLCASGHRNSPLHFGNGTRLTVT.

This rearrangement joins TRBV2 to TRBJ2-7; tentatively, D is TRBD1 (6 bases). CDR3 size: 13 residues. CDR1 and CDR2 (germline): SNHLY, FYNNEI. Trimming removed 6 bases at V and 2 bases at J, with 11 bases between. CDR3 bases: TGTGCCAGCAGCGACGACAGGACCTACGAGCAGTACTTC. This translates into CASSDDRTYEQYF.

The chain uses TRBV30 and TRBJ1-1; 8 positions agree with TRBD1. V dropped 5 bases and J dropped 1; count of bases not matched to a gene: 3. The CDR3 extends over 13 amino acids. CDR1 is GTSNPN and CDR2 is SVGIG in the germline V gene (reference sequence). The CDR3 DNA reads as TGTGCCTGGGGGGACAGGACGAACACTGAAGCTTTCTTT. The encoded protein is CAWGDRTNTEAFF.